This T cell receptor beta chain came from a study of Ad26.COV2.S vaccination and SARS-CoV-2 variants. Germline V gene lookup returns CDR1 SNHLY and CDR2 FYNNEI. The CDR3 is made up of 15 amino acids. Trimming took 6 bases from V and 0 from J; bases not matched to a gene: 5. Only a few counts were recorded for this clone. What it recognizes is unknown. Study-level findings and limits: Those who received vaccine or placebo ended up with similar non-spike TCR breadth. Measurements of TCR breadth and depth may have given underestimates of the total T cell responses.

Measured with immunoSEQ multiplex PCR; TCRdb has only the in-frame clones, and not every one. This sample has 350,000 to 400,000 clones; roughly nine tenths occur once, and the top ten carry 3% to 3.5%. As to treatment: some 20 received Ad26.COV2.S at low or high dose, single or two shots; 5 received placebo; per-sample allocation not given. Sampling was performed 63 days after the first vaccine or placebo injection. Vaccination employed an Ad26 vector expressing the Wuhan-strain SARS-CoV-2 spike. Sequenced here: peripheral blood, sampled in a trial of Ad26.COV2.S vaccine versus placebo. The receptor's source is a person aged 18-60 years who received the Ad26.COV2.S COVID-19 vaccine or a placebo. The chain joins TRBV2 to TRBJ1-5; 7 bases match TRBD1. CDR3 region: CASRGTVNSNQPQHF. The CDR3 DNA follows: TGTGCCAGCAGGGGGACAGTTAATAGCAATCAGCCCCAGCATTTT. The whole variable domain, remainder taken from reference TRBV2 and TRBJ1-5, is EPEVTQTPSHQVTQMGQEVILRCVPISNHLYFYWYRQILGQKVEFLVSFYNNEISEKSEIFDDQFSVERPDGSNFTLKIRSTKLEDSAMYFCASRGTVNSNQPQHFGDGTRLSIL.